A single sample gave rise to the 22 T cell receptor beta chains below, sequenced in a study of metastatic and nonmetastatic thyroid tumors. With MiXCR, TCRdb called clones anew from the PCR reads. Found here are 43,000 or so clones, under 30% of them singletons; the top ten hold over 3%. Each patient came to thyroid surgery without any prior treatment (of any kind). Sequenced: blood. Receptors were obtained from a male donor with papillary thyroid cancer or a benign thyroid nodule (not recorded which). Some clones in this sample may be carry-over from other donors' samples.

This clone was counted many times. The chain is built from TRBV2 and TRBJ1-2, with TRBD1 matching over 9 bases. CDR1 is SNHLY and CDR2 is FYNNEI in the germline V gene. Trimming cost V 6 bases and J 5 bases; bases outside gene matches: 4. There are 13 residues in the CDR3. The CDR3 spells CASSGGQGYGYTF. The CDR3 DNA is TGTGCCAGCAGCGGGGGACAGGGTTATGGCTACACCTTC. The whole variable domain, remainder taken from reference TRBV2 and TRBJ1-2, is EPEVTQTPSHQVTQMGQEVILRCVPISNHLYFYWYRQILGQKVEFLVSFYNNEISEKSEIFDDQFSVERPDGSNFTLKIRSTKLEDSAMYFCASSGGQGYGYTFGSGTRLTVV.

This clone showed up many times. The CDR3 spells CASSPLEGGIGKLFF. The CDR3 nucleotides read TGTGCCAGTAGTCCCTTGGAGGGTGGTATTGGGAAACTGTTTTTT. The chain couples TRBV19 to TRBJ1-4; D uncertain. Deletions cut 5 bases from V and 11 bases from J, with 21 bases between. CDR3 length: 15 residues. CDR1 and CDR2 from the germline V gene are LNHDA and SQIVND (reference sequence). Using reference TRBV19 and TRBJ1-4 for the parts outside the CDR3, the full variable domain is DGGITQSPKYLFRKEGQNVTLSCEQNLNHDAMYWYRQDPGQGLRLIYYSQIVNDFQKGDIAEGYSVSREKKESFPLTVTSAQKNPTAFYLCASSPLEGGIGKLFFGSGTQLSVL.

Many counts were recorded for this clone. V gene TRBV7-6 combines with J gene TRBJ1-5, with a weak D call TRBD1 (6 bases). The V and J ends lost 5 bases and 4 bases respectively, with 15 bases between them. CDR3 length: 15 residues. CDR1 SGHVS and CDR2 FNYEAQ come from the germline V gene. This CDR3 reads CASSQGAGANQPQHF. The CDR3 region has the DNA TGTGCCAGCAGCCAAGGGGCAGGGGCTAATCAGCCCCAGCATTTT.

This clone appeared many times. The J gene is TRBJ1-1, the V gene TRBV18; D gene unclear. Germline V gene lookup returns CDR1 KGHSH and CDR2 LQKENI. The length of the CDR3 is 14 residues. V was clipped by 6 bases and J by 1 base, with 12 bases between them. CDR3 bases: TGTGCCAGCTCGCTGGCGACGGGGAACACTGAAGCTTTCTTT. Protein: CASSLATGNTEAFF. Based on the CDR3 plus reference TRBV18 and TRBJ1-1, the full variable domain is NAGVMQNPRHLVRRRGQEARLRCSPMKGHSHVYWYRQLPEEGLKFMVYLQKENIIDESGMPKERFSAEFPKEGPSILRIQQVVRGDSAAYFCASSLATGNTEAFFGQGTRLTVV.

The chain links TRBV20-1 to TRBJ2-1; D is possibly TRBD2 (6 bases). CDR3 length: 16 amino acids. Trimming pared 0 bases from V and 13 bases from J, leaving 25 bases between. Germline assignment: CDR1 DFQATT and CDR2 SNEGSKA (reference sequence). The CDR3 is CSARDPLASSYNYQFF. The CDR3 nucleotides read TGCAGTGCTAGAGACCCACTAGCAAGCTCCTACAATTATCAGTTCTTC.

This clone was found many times. The chain has TRBV28 and TRBJ1-2, with 7 bases identical to TRBD1. This CDR3 spans 14 amino acids. J was trimmed by 0 bases and V by 4 bases; bases with no gene match: 2. The germline V gene has CDR1 MDHEN and CDR2 SYDVKM. In nucleotides, the CDR3 is TGTGCCAGCAGTTGGACAGGACCTAACTATGGCTACACCTTC. Its translation: CASSWTGPNYGYTF.

The rearrangement uses TRBV18 and TRBJ2-3; 8 bases match TRBD2. The J segment lost 4 bases and the V segment lost 6 bases, leaving 15 bases of the junction unmatched. Germline CDR1 reads KGHSH; CDR2 reads LQKENI. CDR3 size: 17 residues. CDR3 sequence reads: CASSPVYREGLADTQYF. CDR3 nucleotide sequence: TGTGCCAGCTCGCCCGTATACCGGGAGGGCCTCGCAGATACGCAGTATTTT. Full variable domain (remainder filled in from reference TRBV18 and TRBJ2-3): NAGVMQNPRHLVRRRGQEARLRCSPMKGHSHVYWYRQLPEEGLKFMVYLQKENIIDESGMPKERFSAEFPKEGPSILRIQQVVRGDSAAYFCASSPVYREGLADTQYFGPGTRLTVL.

This clone was observed a handful of times. The genes are TRBV27 and TRBJ2-1; TRBD2 is a possible D gene (6 bases). Trimming left V 5 bases short and J 10 bases short, with 18 bases between. Germline CDR1 MNHEY, CDR2 SMNVEV (reference sequence). There are 14 residues in the CDR3. CDR3 protein: CASSGRTIGIEQFF. In DNA, the CDR3 is TGTGCCAGCAGTGGACGGACTATCGGAATAGAGCAGTTCTTC.

The chain's CDR3 is CASSIGQGGNTGELFF. The CDR3 region has the DNA TGTGCCAGTAGTATCGGACAGGGGGGCAACACCGGGGAGCTGTTTTTT. The V gene is TRBV19, the J gene TRBJ2-2; 10 bases agree with TRBD1. The CDR3 totals 16 residues. V shed 3 bases, J shed 2 bases, and the junction held 3 bases outside the gene matches. Per germline, CDR1 LNHDA and CDR2 SQIVND (reference sequence).

This clone was counted many times. This CDR3 reads CACRRRAINSPLHF. CDR3 bases: TGTGCCTGCCGAAGGAGAGCAATTAATTCACCCCTCCACTTT. The V call is TRBV28, the J call TRBJ1-6; no firm D call. The CDR3 has 14 amino acids. The V gene's germline CDR1 is MDHEN and CDR2 SYDVKM. V lost 11 bases and J 6 bases, leaving 17 bases between the germline ends.

This clone was counted at least ten times. The chain links TRBV29-1 to TRBJ2-2, with 7 bases lining up with TRBD2. The length of the CDR3 is 17 residues. CDR1 and CDR2 from the germline V gene are SQVTM and ANQGSEA. V shed 7 bases and J 2 bases; nucleotides not matched to a gene: 16. In DNA, the CDR3 is TGCAGCGCTACACGGCAGAGGACTAGAGGTAACACCGGGGAGCTGTTTTTT. Its protein is CSATRQRTRGNTGELFF.

This clone has at least ten counts. An end of the junction differs from the germline gene, which may be a read error. The chain joins TRBV3-1 to TRBJ2-4, with TRBD2 matching 7 bases. Per the germline V gene, CDR1 is LGHDT and CDR2 is YNNKEL (reference sequence). The CDR3 length is 18 residues. The CDR3 DNA follows: TGTGCCAGCAGCCAAGATGGGGTGGGCGCGGGGGTGTGGAACACTCAGTACTTC. Protein sequence: CASSQDGVGAGVWNTQYF.

This clone is judged medium-sized. J is TRBJ2-7 and V is TRBV12-3 or TRBV12-4, with D hard to call. The CDR3 is made up of 13 amino acids. V lost 2 bases and J lost 7, with 12 bases in between. The CDR3: CASSLIPNGEQYF. CDR3 coding DNA: TGTGCCAGCAGTTTAATCCCCAACGGGGAGCAGTACTTC.

V is TRBV5-1 and J is TRBJ2-1, with TRBD2 matching over 10 bases. V gave up 2 bases and J gave up 4 bases; unmatched junction bases: 12. CDR3 size: 18 residues. Per germline, CDR1 SGHRS and CDR2 YFSETQ. For the CDR3, the DNA is TGCGCCAGCAGCTTTCGACTAGCGGGTGCCTCGGGGTACAATGAGCAGTTCTTC. Amino acids: CASSFRLAGASGYNEQFF. Full variable domain (outside the CDR3, taken from reference TRBV5-1 and TRBJ2-1): KAGVTQTPRYLIKTRGQQVTLSCSPISGHRSVSWYQQTPGQGLQFLFEYFSETQRNKGNFPGRFSGRQFSNSRSEMNVSTLELGDSALYLCASSFRLAGASGYNEQFFGPGTRLTVL.

This clone was observed many times. The J gene is TRBJ1-6, the V gene TRBV20-1; tentative D call: TRBD1 (6 bases). The V gene's germline CDR1 is DFQATT and CDR2 SNEGSKA (reference sequence). The CDR3 length is 14 residues. V was shortened by 3 bases and J by 10 bases, with 16 bases between the two germline ends. CDR3 nucleotide sequence: TGCAGTGCTAGGGGAACAGGGTGGGGATCACCCCTCCACTTT. Encoded protein: CSARGTGWGSPLHF.

J is TRBJ2-6 and V is TRBV6-1; D unresolved. The CDR3 is 17 residues long. V lost 6 bases to trimming and J lost 0 bases, with 15 bases between them. Germline-derived CDR1 and CDR2 are MNHNS and SASEGT. DNA for the CDR3: TGTGCCAGCAGCATCTCTTCCGACCACTCTGGGGCCAACGTCCTGACTTTC. Protein: CASSISSDHSGANVLTF.

This clone was seen ten or more times. The J gene is TRBJ2-3, the V gene TRBV11-2, with D tentatively TRBD1 (5 bases). V dropped 6 bases and J dropped 3 bases, with 10 bases sitting between them. Germline lookup yields CDR1 SGHAT and CDR2 FQNNGV. CDR3 length: 13 residues. DNA of the CDR3: TGTGCCAGCAGGCAAGACAGAACAGATACGCAGTATTTT. Translating gives CASRQDRTDTQYF.

This clone was found many times. A much larger clone differs from this one at a single base, so this may be a read error. The chain links TRBV3-1 to TRBJ2-1; unclear D gene. This CDR3 region has 14 residues. Germline CDR1 and CDR2: LGHDT and YNNKEL (reference sequence). CDR3 sequence (DNA): TGTGCCAGCAGCAGGACCAACTCCTACAATGAGCAGTCCTTC. Encoded protein: CASSRTNSYNEQSF.

This clone was detected a few times. The chain uses TRBV20-1 and TRBJ2-7; 10 nucleotides align to TRBD2. Trimming took 6 bases from V and 3 from J; bases not matched to a gene: 14. The CDR3 has 16 amino acids. Germline lookup yields CDR1 DFQATT and CDR2 SNEGSKA (reference sequence). The CDR3 reads CSASPPSGSSDYEQYF. The DNA for the CDR3 is TGCAGTGCCTCTCCCCCTAGCGGGAGTTCCGACTACGAGCAGTACTTC.

Notes on this clone: Relative to the germline gene, one junction end is altered; a read error may explain this. The chain links TRBV18 to TRBJ1-1; D not certain. Looked up from germline, CDR1 is KGHSH and CDR2 is LQKENI. The CDR3 extends over 13 amino acids. The CDR3 DNA reads as TGTGCCGGCTCACTGGAGGCGAGCACTGAAGCTTTCTTT. Protein product: CAGSLEASTEAFF.

This clone was counted ten times or more. The chain has TRBV9 and TRBJ2-1, with 16 nucleotides matching TRBD2. In germline, CDR1 is SGDLS, CDR2 YYNGEE. V shed 4 bases, J shed 10 bases, and the junction held 8 bases outside the gene matches. The CDR3 spans 16 residues. CDR3 coding DNA: TGTGCCAGCAGCATATGGGGACTAGCGGGAGGGGACGAGCAGTTCTTC. This sequence encodes CASSIWGLAGGDEQFF.

This clone has at least ten counts. CDR3: CAWSPPRTASVQPQHF. As DNA, the CDR3 is TGTGCCTGGAGTCCACCTCGGACAGCGTCGGTTCAGCCCCAGCATTTT. The chain combines TRBV30 with TRBJ1-5; D may be TRBD1 (6 bases). Per germline, CDR1 GTSNPN and CDR2 SVGIG (reference sequence). The CDR3 is 16 residues long. The V gene lost 2 bases and the J gene lost 6 bases, with 20 bases spanning the gap.